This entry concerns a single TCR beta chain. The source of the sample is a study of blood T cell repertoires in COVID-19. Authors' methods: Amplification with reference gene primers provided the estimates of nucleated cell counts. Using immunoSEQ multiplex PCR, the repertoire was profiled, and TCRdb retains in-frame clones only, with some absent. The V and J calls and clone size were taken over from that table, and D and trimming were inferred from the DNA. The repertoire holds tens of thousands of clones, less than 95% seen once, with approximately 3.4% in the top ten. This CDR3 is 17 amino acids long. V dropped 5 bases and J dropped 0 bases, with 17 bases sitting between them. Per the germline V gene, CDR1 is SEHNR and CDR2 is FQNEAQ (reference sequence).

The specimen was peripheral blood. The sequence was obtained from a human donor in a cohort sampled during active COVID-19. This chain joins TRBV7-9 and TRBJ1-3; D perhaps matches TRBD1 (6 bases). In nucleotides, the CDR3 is TGTGCCAGCAGCCCGGTGTTAGGACAGACCTCTGGAAACACCATATATTTT. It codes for CASSPVLGQTSGNTIYF.